The T cell receptor (beta chain) under discussion was sequenced for a study of PD-1 blockade in mismatch repair-deficient tumors. Broader study findings: Tumor-resident clones, often absent from pretreatment blood, expanded after pembrolizumab and then contracted.

TCRs were sequenced from three patients responding to pembrolizumab. A remark on this clone: The antigen remains unidentified.

Repertoires were generated with immunoSEQ multiplex PCR, while TCRdb's copy carries only in-frame clones and drops some. The sample lists roughly 53,000 clones, 78% seen once, with approximately 3.2% in the top ten. The J segment lost 4 bases and the V segment lost 6 bases, leaving 8 bases of the junction unmatched. Germline values: CDR1 LNHDA, CDR2 SQIVND (reference sequence). The CDR3 runs to 14 residues. Sequences were derived from peripheral blood, sampled 4 weeks after starting pembrolizumab. This clonotype originated in an adult with mismatch repair-deficient cancer. The J gene is TRBJ1-2, the V gene TRBV19, with 7 bases fitting TRBD1. The CDR3 nucleotides are TGTGCCAGTAGACCCGGGGACAGTCCCTATGGCTACACCTTC. Its translation: CASRPGDSPYGYTF.